This T cell receptor (beta chain) was recovered during a study of blood T cells in healthy people across ages. The use of a sample-barcoded 5' primer and a J-beta primer mix characterized a second PCR of roughly 7 to 11 cycles. A single record per CDR3 protein comes from TCRdb applying MiXCR to the 5' RACE reads. Among roughly 1,300,000 distinct CDR3 sequences listed, 45% to 70% were seen once. This clonotype has only a few counts. The sequenced material came from blood. The TCR sequence derives from a man between 18 and 35 years old in good health.

The CDR3 sequence is CASSYGIEAFF. The CDR3 DNA reads TGTGCCAGCAGTTACGGGATTGAAGCTTTCTTT. This chain uses TRBV6-5 with TRBJ1-1; D is unresolved. Trimming shortened V by 2 bases and J by 7 bases, and 5 bases separated the two germline ends. Germline CDR1 is MNHEY and CDR2 is SVGAGI. This CDR3 region has 11 residues.